The sequence of this T cell receptor (beta chain) was determined in a study of T cells after yellow fever vaccination. At the level of the study: When fractions had low cell numbers, they were prepared with SMART-Seq v4 Ultra Low Input. Broader study findings: Only a minor proportion of clonotypes was detected across both CD4 and CD8 compartments. Once the booster was given, most primary-vaccination clones reappeared, at around 95% for CD4 and more than 85% for CD8.

As concerns this clonotype: The antigen remains unidentified.

The TCR cDNA carried a universal primer site and UMIs from 5'RACE template switching. TCRdb processed the 5' RACE reads anew with MiXCR; each CDR3 protein has one entry. The data hold approximately 160,000 distinct CDR3 sequences, with roughly 9% observed a single time. Germline CDR1 reads SGHVS; CDR2 reads FNYEAQ. This CDR3 contains 15 residues. Between the trimmed V and J ends, which lost 5 bases and 2 bases, there was a span of 12 bases. This receptor was taken from a man younger than 35 who received the YFV17D yellow fever vaccine. V is TRBV7-6 and J is TRBJ1-4; D is undetermined. This specimen was CD8+ T cells sorted from PBMCs, taken 45 days after the yellow fever booster vaccination. DNA of the CDR3: TGTGCCAGCAGCCCCAGGCCTTTTACTAATGAAAAACTGTTTTTT. Translation: CASSPRPFTNEKLFF. The full variable domain, with the rest looked up from reference TRBV7-6 and TRBJ1-4, is GAGVSQSPRYKVTKRGQDVALRCDPISGHVSLYWYRQALGQGPEFLTYFNYEAQQDKSGLPNDRFSAERPEGSISTLTIQRTEQRDSAMYRCASSPRPFTNEKLFFGSGTQLSVL.